The source of this T cell receptor beta chain is a study of shared clonotypes between healthy human individuals. Study-level results: Donor scarcity curtailed the genetic and exposure-history diversity represented herein.

The CDR3 consists of 14 residues. Per the germline V gene, CDR1 is MNHEY and CDR2 is SVGAGI. Trimming removed 6 bases at V and 8 bases at J, with 16 bases between. The deep-level immunoSEQ assay was used. Sequenced by immunoSEQ multiplex PCR; TCRdb stores in-frame clones only, minus some. The table includes 1,400,000 or so clones, just under 99% detected once. Into CD45RA+ naive and CD45RA-negative memory subsets, the CD4+ cells were split. Comment on this clone: Its antigen is not identified.

The chain links TRBV6-5 to TRBJ1-4; D is unresolved. This TCR was sampled from a young man in good health. Sequenced input: naive CD4+ T cells sorted from blood. Subset here: CD45RA+ positively selected. The CDR3 reads CASRRGKGSEKLFF. The DNA for the CDR3 is TGTGCCAGCAGGAGAGGGAAGGGAAGCGAAAAACTGTTTTTT.